Listed here are 17 T cell receptor beta chains from one sample, sequenced in a study of T cell repertoires in cytomegalovirus infection. The antigens these receptors bind are not known. TCRdb re-called the reads through MiXCR, storing one row per CDR3 protein. Here the sample spans approximately 590,000 distinct CDR3 sequences, about 40% being singletons. Sample: cultured PBMCs, taken from culture after CMV antigen stimulation. The source is a human donor in good health (CMV status not recorded). Some clones in this sample may be carry-over from other donors' samples.

About this clonotype itself: A read error is likely, as this CDR3 ends without the conserved phenylalanine or tryptophan. The V call is TRBV2, the J call TRBJ2-7, with unresolved D. Trimming left V 7 bases short and J 0 bases short, with 10 bases between. This CDR3 region has 13 residues. Germline V lookup: CDR1 SNHLY, CDR2 FYNNEI. In DNA, the CDR3 is TGTGCCAGCACCCGACTGACCTCCTACGAGCAGTACATC. Amino acids: CASTRLTSYEQYI.

V usage is TRBV5-4 and J usage is TRBJ2-7; D is perhaps TRBD2 (6 bases). Per the germline V gene, CDR1 is SGHNT and CDR2 is YYREEE (reference sequence). The CDR3 sequence is 15 residues long. Between the trimmed V and J ends, which lost 3 bases and 0 bases, there was a span of 13 bases. CDR3 sequence (DNA): TGTGCCAGCAGCTCGCCGGGACTCCGCTCCTACGAGCAGTACTTC. Protein product: CASSSPGLRSYEQYF.

This clonotype was observed a few times. The chain couples TRBV4-3 to TRBJ1-2, with no clear D. This CDR3 has 17 amino acids. Germline V gene sequence: CDR1 LGHNA, CDR2 YSLEER. Trimming took 2 bases from V and 4 from J, leaving 20 bases between them. The CDR3: CASSQHETVKNPYGYTF. CDR3 nucleotides: TGCGCCAGCAGCCAACACGAAACGGTGAAGAATCCCTATGGCTACACCTTC.

This clonotype was seen a few times. This chain uses TRBV7-2 with TRBJ1-4; D call uncertain. The CDR3 sequence is 14 residues long. V was clipped by 4 bases and J by 6 bases, with 12 bases between them. Germline CDR1 reads SGHTA; CDR2 reads FQGNSA. The CDR3 spells CASSSPGYHEKLFF. CDR3 sequence (DNA): TGTGCCAGCAGCTCGCCGGGATACCATGAAAAACTGTTTTTT.

The chain recombines TRBV2 with TRBJ2-7; D not resolved. Deletions cut 10 bases from V and 3 bases from J, with 28 bases between. In germline, CDR1 is SNHLY, CDR2 FYNNEI. The CDR3 spans 17 residues. CDR3 sequence: CAIPRPPPPTSRYEQYF. In DNA, the CDR3 is TGTGCCATCCCCCGTCCGCCTCCCCCCACGTCGCGCTACGAGCAGTACTTC.

The chain uses TRBV6-2 or TRBV6-3 and TRBJ2-1; 11 bases fit TRBD2. Trimming took 6 bases from V and 7 from J; bases not matched to a gene: 8. Germline V gives CDR1 MNHEY, CDR2 SVGEGT. This CDR3 has 15 amino acids. This CDR3 is CASRTSGGAWNEQFF. CDR3 DNA: TGTGCCAGCAGAACTAGCGGGGGCGCTTGGAATGAGCAGTTCTTC.

This clonotype has just a few counts. CDR3 in amino acids: CASKGGREYNEQFF. The CDR3 coding sequence is TGTGCCAGCAAAGGGGGCAGGGAGTACAATGAGCAGTTCTTC. The chain combines TRBV7-2 with TRBJ2-1; 7 nucleotides line up with TRBD1. Germline V gene sequence: CDR1 SGHTA, CDR2 FQGNSA. V was clipped by 7 bases and J by 4 bases; unmatched bases: 7. This CDR3 has 14 amino acids.

The chain joins TRBV7-2 to TRBJ2-7; 12 bases are a match to TRBD2. This CDR3 has 16 amino acids. Losses at the gene ends were 0 bases for V and 7 bases for J; bases not matched to a gene: 7. Germline assignment: CDR1 SGHTA and CDR2 FQGNSA. CDR3 residues: CASSLAFSSGRVEQYF. In DNA, the CDR3 is TGTGCCAGCAGCTTAGCGTTTTCTAGCGGGAGGGTTGAGCAGTACTTC.

The V gene is TRBV6-6, the J gene TRBJ2-1, with TRBD2 matching 7 bases. Trimming took 8 bases from V and 7 from J; bases not matched to a gene: 5. The V gene's germline CDR1 is MNHNY and CDR2 SVGAGI (reference sequence). This CDR3 comprises 12 residues. CDR3 in DNA: TGTGCCAGCGGCGGGCGGGGGAATGAGCAGTTCTTC. This sequence encodes CASGGRGNEQFF.

This clonotype was recorded at least ten times. This chain joins TRBV7-2 and TRBJ2-5, with a possible D match to TRBD2 (6 bases). The CDR3 is 14 amino acids. Germline V gene sequence: CDR1 SGHTA, CDR2 FQGNSA. The V and J ends lost 5 bases and 2 bases respectively, with 12 bases between them. CDR3 sequence reads: CASSLAGLQETQYF. DNA of the CDR3: TGTGCCAGCAGCCTCGCGGGGCTTCAAGAGACCCAGTACTTC.

The chain employs TRBV7-2 and TRBJ1-2, with D tentatively TRBD1 (5 bases). The CDR3 length is 14 residues. Germline V lookup: CDR1 SGHTA, CDR2 FQGNSA. Trimming stripped 5 bases from V and 6 bases from J, with 16 bases between. This CDR3 is CASSRGTGPHGYTF. The DNA of the CDR3 is TGTGCCAGCAGCCGAGGGACCGGACCGCATGGCTACACCTTC.

This chain connects TRBV12-3 or TRBV12-4 to TRBJ1-3, with TRBD1 matching 7 bases. Losses at the gene ends were 4 bases for V and 0 bases for J; bases not matched to a gene: 6. This CDR3 is 16 amino acids long. CDR3 loop: CASSYRTGASGNTIYF. CDR3 in DNA: TGTGCCAGCAGTTATAGGACAGGAGCCTCTGGAAACACCATATATTTT.

This clonotype came up many times. The chain couples TRBV7-2 to TRBJ1-3, with D perhaps TRBD1 (6 bases). The CDR3 extends over 16 amino acids. CDR1 and CDR2 from the germline V gene are SGHTA and FQGNSA. V was clipped by 3 bases and J by 1 base, with 13 bases between them. This CDR3 is CASSLWGGGSGNTIYF. The DNA for the CDR3 is TGTGCCAGCAGCTTGTGGGGGGGCGGATCTGGAAACACCATATATTTT.

As to this clonotype: A clone one base away is much larger, so this may be a read error. The chain employs TRBV7-2 and TRBJ2-4; D not resolved. Germline CDR1 reads SGHTA; CDR2 reads FQGNSA. The CDR3 is 17 amino acids. V was shortened by 1 base and J by 0 bases, with 13 bases between the two germline ends. CDR3 sequence reads: CASSLVPPVTAKNIQYF. The DNA of the CDR3 is TGTGCCAGCAGCTTAGTTCCCCCCGTGACAGCCAAAAACATTCAGTACTTC.

This clonotype was detected only a few times. CDR3 DNA sequence: TGTGCCAGCAGTCCCCGGGACAGGGGAGCACAGCCCCAGCATTTT. Residues: CASSPRDRGAQPQHF. The V gene is TRBV12-3 or TRBV12-4, the J gene TRBJ1-5; 10 nucleotides line up with TRBD1. The CDR3 spans 15 residues. V trimming: 5 bases; J trimming: 7 bases; junction bases outside the gene matches: 8.

This clonotype was detected ten times or more. V and J are TRBV27 and TRBJ2-7; 7 bases agree with TRBD2. Per the germline V gene, CDR1 is MNHEY and CDR2 is SMNVEV (reference sequence). The CDR3 length is 15 residues. The V gene end was trimmed by 1 base and the J gene end by 4 bases; junction bases not matched to a gene: 7. The CDR3 sequence: CASSLLAGRLYEQYF. The CDR3 nucleotides read TGTGCCAGCAGTTTATTAGCCGGGAGGCTATACGAGCAGTACTTC.

This clonotype was counted only a few times. The chain has TRBV7-6 and TRBJ2-7; 10 bases align to TRBD2. Germline CDR1 SGHVS, CDR2 FNYEAQ. The CDR3 contains 15 residues. V trimming: 3 bases; J trimming: 0 bases; junction bases outside the gene matches: 2. The CDR3 nucleotides are TGTGCCAGCAGCTTGTGGACTAGCGGCTCCTACGAGCAGTACTTC. This encodes CASSLWTSGSYEQYF.